These 21 T cell receptor beta chains came from one sample sequenced in a study of blood T cell repertoires in COVID-19. Sequencing used immunoSEQ multiplex PCR; TCRdb keeps in-frame clones, though not all of them. The sample lists approximately 170,000 clones; approximately 89% were seen once. Sequencing was done on a sample of peripheral blood. These receptors originate from a man in his 70s with acute or convalescent COVID-19.

The chain recombines TRBV7-3 with TRBJ2-1; TRBD1 might be the D (6 bases). Trimming took 2 bases from V and 9 from J, leaving 11 bases between them. Germline CDR1 and CDR2: SGHTA and FQGTGA. The CDR3 contains 13 residues. The CDR3 loop reads CASSLATGSEQFF. CDR3 DNA: TGTGCCAGCAGCTTAGCGACAGGCTCTGAGCAGTTCTTC. The entire variable domain, with the rest obtained from reference TRBV7-3 and TRBJ2-1, is as follows: GAGVSQTPSNKVTEKGKYVELRCDPISGHTALYWYRQSLGQGPEFLIYFQGTGAADDSGLPNDRFFAVRPEGSVSTLKIQRTERGDSAVYLCASSLATGSEQFFGPGTRLTVL.

The J gene is TRBJ1-5, the V gene TRBV6-5; D gene unclear. V lost 7 bases to trimming and J lost 6 bases, with 16 bases between them. CDR1 MNHEY and CDR2 SVGAGI come from the germline V gene. The CDR3 loop spans 14 amino acids. The CDR3 protein is CASKRVGFGQPQHF. CDR3 DNA: TGTGCCAGCAAGAGGGTTGGGTTCGGTCAGCCCCAGCATTTT.

The rearrangement joins TRBV2 to TRBJ2-7; 8 bases map to TRBD1. This CDR3 is built from 15 residues. CDR1 is SNHLY and CDR2 is FYNNEI in the germline V gene. With 4 bases clipped from V and 5 bases from J, the junction kept 10 bases outside the gene matches. The CDR3 here is CASSADRVSLNEQYF. CDR3 DNA sequence: TGTGCCAGCAGTGCGGACAGGGTGTCATTGAACGAGCAGTACTTC.

The chain carries TRBV19 and TRBJ2-3; TRBD1 aligns across 8 bases. V lost 4 bases, J lost 2 bases, and 5 bases stayed unmatched. This CDR3 is built from 15 residues. Germline CDR1 and CDR2: LNHDA and SQIVND (reference sequence). Here the CDR3 DNA reads TGTGCCAGTAGTAGGACAGGGAGTAACACAGATACGCAGTATTTT. Protein: CASSRTGSNTDTQYF.

This chain uses TRBV12-5 with TRBJ2-2; TRBD1 matches at 8 bases. The V segment lost 2 bases and the J segment 3 bases; nucleotides outside the gene matches: 8. CDR1 is LGHNT and CDR2 is FRNRAP in the germline V gene. This CDR3 has 17 residues. The CDR3 region has the DNA TGTGCTAGTGGTTTGCCGCGACAGGGGTTGGACACCGGGGAGCTGTTTTTT. Translation gives CASGLPRQGLDTGELFF.

The rearrangement links TRBV4-1 to TRBJ1-1; 8 nucleotides line up with TRBD1. From germline, CDR1 is MGHRA and CDR2 YSYEKL. There are 15 residues in the CDR3. Trimming took 4 bases from V and 1 from J; bases not matched to a gene: 5. For the CDR3, the DNA is TGCGCCAGCAGCCTAACCGGGACAGGGAACACTGAAGCTTTCTTT. Translated: CASSLTGTGNTEAFF.

The V call is TRBV6-1, the J call TRBJ2-3, with 8 nucleotides matching TRBD2. Losses at the gene ends were 1 base for V and 0 bases for J; bases not matched to a gene: 3. The CDR3 extends over 16 amino acids. Germline V CDR1 and CDR2: MNHNS, SASEGT. CDR3 region: CASSEGTSGSTDTQYF. In DNA form, the CDR3 reads TGTGCCAGCAGTGAAGGTACTAGCGGAAGCACAGATACGCAGTATTTT.

This chain joins TRBV2 and TRBJ1-4, with TRBD1 matching over 10 bases. Germline assignment: CDR1 SNHLY and CDR2 FYNNEI. J gave up 7 bases and V 7 bases, and 6 bases lay outside the gene matches. This CDR3 has 14 amino acids. The CDR3 DNA reads TGTGCCAGCACAACAGGGACAGGGGCTGAAAAACTGTTTTTT. It is translated as CASTTGTGAEKLFF.

This chain uses TRBV6-2 or TRBV6-3 with TRBJ1-1, with D possibly matching TRBD1 (6 bases). The V gene's germline CDR1 is MNHEY and CDR2 SVGEGT. CDR3 length: 15 residues. The V and J ends lost 4 bases and 0 bases respectively, with 12 bases between them. The CDR3 DNA follows: TGTGCCAGCAGTTTTCTCGACAGGTTGAACACTGAAGCTTTCTTT. Its translation: CASSFLDRLNTEAFF.

The table lists this clone with a count of one. V is TRBV19 and J is TRBJ1-1; no clear D. This CDR3 contains 15 residues. Per the germline V gene, CDR1 is LNHDA and CDR2 is SQIVND (reference sequence). Between the trimmed V and J ends, which lost 3 bases and 1 base, there was a span of 12 bases. The CDR3, as DNA: TGTGCCAGTAGTATTGGGCGGGTTTCGAACACTGAAGCTTTCTTT. Translating gives CASSIGRVSNTEAFF.

The J gene is TRBJ1-1, the V gene TRBV5-1; 7 bases map to TRBD1. CDR1 and CDR2 from the germline V gene are SGHRS and YFSETQ. The V gene end was trimmed by 5 bases and the J gene end by 0 bases; junction bases not matched to a gene: 7. CDR3 length: 15 amino acids. The CDR3 nucleotides are TGCGCCAGCAGATCGGGACAGTTCATGAACACTGAAGCTTTCTTT. Amino acid sequence: CASRSGQFMNTEAFF.

The rearrangement uses TRBV5-4 and TRBJ2-3, with 13 nucleotides matching TRBD2. The trim removed 4 bases at V and 8 bases at J, leaving 7 bases unmatched. Per germline, CDR1 SGHNT and CDR2 YYREEE (reference sequence). The CDR3 has 15 amino acids. In DNA, the CDR3 is TGTGCCAGCAGCAACACTAGCGGGGGGGCCTTTACGCAGTATTTT. The encoded protein is CASSNTSGGAFTQYF.

V is TRBV2 and J is TRBJ1-2; 7 bases agree with TRBD1. The trim removed 6 bases at V and 8 bases at J, leaving 6 bases unmatched. Germline V gene lookup returns CDR1 SNHLY and CDR2 FYNNEI. The length of the CDR3 is 12 residues. The chain's CDR3 is CASSDRDQGYTF. In DNA form, the CDR3 reads TGTGCCAGCAGCGACAGGGATCAGGGCTACACCTTC.

The V and J genes are TRBV2 and TRBJ2-1; D might be TRBD1 (5 bases). This CDR3 region has 13 residues. The V gene's germline CDR1 is SNHLY and CDR2 FYNNEI. V was trimmed by 4 bases and J by 10 bases, leaving 14 bases between them. CDR3 nucleotide sequence: TGTGCCAGCAGTGTCACTGTGGCAGGGGAGCAGTTCTTC. Protein: CASSVTVAGEQFF. Drawing the rest from reference TRBV2 and TRBJ2-1, the complete variable domain is EPEVTQTPSHQVTQMGQEVILRCVPISNHLYFYWYRQILGQKVEFLVSFYNNEISEKSEIFDDQFSVERPDGSNFTLKIRSTKLEDSAMYFCASSVTVAGEQFFGPGTRLTVL.

The genes are TRBV4-1 and TRBJ1-1, with a weak D call TRBD1 (6 bases). V was pared by 2 bases and J by 1 base, with 11 bases between. The CDR3 sequence is 15 residues long. Germline loops: CDR1 MGHRA, CDR2 YSYEKL. The CDR3 sequence is CASSQTGTQNTEAFF. CDR3 nucleotide sequence: TGCGCCAGCAGCCAAACCGGGACACAGAACACTGAAGCTTTCTTT.

This chain joins TRBV6-4 and TRBJ1-3; 7 nucleotides agree with TRBD1. In germline, CDR1 is MRHNA, CDR2 SNTAGT. J lost 4 bases, V lost 11 bases, and 23 bases had no gene match. This CDR3 comprises 18 residues. CDR3 in DNA: TGTGCCTGCAACCCTAGTCCCGGGACAGATAATAGGGGAAACACCATATATTTT. Translating it yields CACNPSPGTDNRGNTIYF.

The chain links TRBV5-1 to TRBJ1-4; D unresolved. The CDR3 runs to 15 residues. Deletions cut 4 bases from V and 3 bases from J, with 13 bases between. Germline loops: CDR1 SGHRS, CDR2 YFSETQ. This CDR3 reads CASSPREGSNEKLFF. CDR3 DNA sequence: TGCGCCAGCAGCCCGAGGGAGGGCTCTAATGAAAAACTGTTTTTT.

This chain links TRBV5-1 with TRBJ2-3; the D is unclear. The germline CDR1 and CDR2 sequences are SGHRS and YFSETQ. The CDR3 is 16 amino acids. V was shortened by 0 bases and J by 0 bases, with 11 bases between the two germline ends. CDR3 in amino acids: CASSLVTSSSTDTQYF. As DNA, the CDR3 is TGCGCCAGCAGCTTGGTTACATCCTCTAGCACAGATACGCAGTATTTT.

This clone was detected a few times. The chain links TRBV7-9 to TRBJ2-7, with TRBD2 identical over 7 bases. CDR3 length: 16 residues. After removal of 4 bases from V and 5 bases from J, the junction contained 14 bases not matched to a gene. Germline V gene data show CDR1 as SEHNR and CDR2 as FQNEAQ (reference sequence). For the CDR3, the DNA is TGTGCCAGCAGCTCCCGCTCCGGCGGGAGATTCCACGAGCAGTACTTC. It translates to CASSSRSGGRFHEQYF.

This chain connects TRBV28 to TRBJ1-2, with TRBD1 identical over 11 bases. Trimming cost V 5 bases and J 5 bases; bases outside gene matches: 13. This CDR3 has 17 amino acids. Germline loops: CDR1 MDHEN, CDR2 SYDVKM. The CDR3 sequence: CASSPYRTGGAGYGYTF. In DNA form, the CDR3 reads TGTGCCAGCAGTCCTTACCGGACAGGGGGCGCAGGGTATGGCTACACCTTC.

The rearrangement uses TRBV7-3 and TRBJ2-3; TRBD2 matches 7 bases. The V segment lost 5 bases and the J segment 0 bases; nucleotides outside the gene matches: 5. Germline assignment: CDR1 SGHTA and CDR2 FQGTGA. CDR3 length: 15 residues. The CDR3 DNA is TGTGCCAGCAGCCCCCTGGGGGGGAGCACAGATACGCAGTATTTT. This encodes CASSPLGGSTDTQYF.